The sequence of this T cell receptor (beta chain) was determined in a study of blood T cells in healthy people across ages. Primed by a sample-barcoded 5' primer and a J-beta primer mix, a second PCR proceeded for 7 to 11 cycles. TCRdb reprocessed the 5' RACE reads via MiXCR and lists one record per CDR3 protein. In the table there are 850,000 to 1,300,000 distinct CDR3 sequences, 40% to 50% of which are singletons. CDR1 and CDR2 from the germline V gene are SGHRS and YFSETQ. The CDR3 is made up of 14 amino acids. Losses at the gene ends were 3 bases for V and 3 bases for J; bases not matched to a gene: 5.

Material for sequencing was blood. The chain employs TRBV5-1 and TRBJ2-7, with 8 bases matching TRBD1. The TCR comes from a woman aged 55-75 years in good health. CDR3 sequence (DNA): TGCGCCAGCAGCTGGACCGGGACAGGCTACGAGCAGTACTTC. It specifies CASSWTGTGYEQYF.